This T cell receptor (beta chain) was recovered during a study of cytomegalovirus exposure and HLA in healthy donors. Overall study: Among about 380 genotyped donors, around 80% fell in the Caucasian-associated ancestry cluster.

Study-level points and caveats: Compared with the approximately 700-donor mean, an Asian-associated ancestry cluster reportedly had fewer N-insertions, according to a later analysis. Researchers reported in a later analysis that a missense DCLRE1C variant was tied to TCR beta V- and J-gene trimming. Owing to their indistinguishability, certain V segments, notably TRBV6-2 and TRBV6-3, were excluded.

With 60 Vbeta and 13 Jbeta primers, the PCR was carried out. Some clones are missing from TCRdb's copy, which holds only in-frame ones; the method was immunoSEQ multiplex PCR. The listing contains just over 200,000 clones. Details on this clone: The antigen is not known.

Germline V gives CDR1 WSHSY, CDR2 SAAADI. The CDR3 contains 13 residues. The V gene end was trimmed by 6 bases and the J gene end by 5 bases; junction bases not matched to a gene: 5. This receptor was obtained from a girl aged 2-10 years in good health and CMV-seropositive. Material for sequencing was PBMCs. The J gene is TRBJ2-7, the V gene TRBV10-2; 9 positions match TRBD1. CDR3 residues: CASSRDRVHEQYF. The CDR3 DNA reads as TGCGCCAGCAGCCGGGACAGGGTGCACGAGCAGTACTTC.